These T cell receptor beta chains were read from a single sample in a study of shared clonotypes between healthy human individuals. The data were produced by immunoSEQ multiplex PCR, yet TCRdb's version contains in-frame clones alone and is incomplete. The sample yields 1,500,000 or so clones, approximately 98.5% seen once. Sequencing input: naive CD4+ T cells sorted from blood. All receptors come from a young man in good health. CDR3s include the opening cysteine and the closing phenylalanine or tryptophan. The D gene is left open where the match is weak. Only some rows state a clone size, as once, few, many or a class for expanded clones.

>TRBV27|NA|TRBJ1-1|once
CASSFRGAVTEAFF
TGTGCCAGCAGTTTTAGAGGGGCTGTAACTGAAGCTTTCTTT
>TRBV11-2|NA|TRBJ2-5|NA
CASSLGGGQETQYF
TGTGCCAGCAGCTTAGGGGGAGGACAAGAGACCCAGTACTTC
>TRBV2|NA|TRBJ2-7|NA
CASSELGPISWQYF
TGTGCCAGCAGTGAGCTGGGGCCCATTAGTTGGCAGTACTTC
>TRBV6-5|NA|TRBJ2-1|NA
CASSYLRGQGEQFF
TGTGCCAGCAGTTATCTCCGGGGGCAGGGTGAGCAGTTCTTC
>TRBV10-3|NA|TRBJ1-2|NA
CAITKTTLANYGYTF
TGTGCCATCACCAAGACGACATTAGCTAACTATGGCTACACCTTC
>TRBV14|TRBD1|TRBJ1-2|once
CASSRSSPGTAPNYGYTF
TGTGCCAGCAGCCGAAGCAGCCCGGGGACAGCCCCTAACTATGGCTACACCTTC
>TRBV7-2|TRBD1|TRBJ2-5|once
CASSSNRGGETQYF
TGTGCCAGCAGCTCTAACAGGGGCGGAGAGACCCAGTACTTC
>TRBV10-3|NA|TRBJ2-1|NA
CAISDSRMGAYNEQFF
TGTGCCATCAGTGATTCCCGGATGGGGGCCTACAATGAGCAGTTCTTC
>TRBV4-1|NA|TRBJ2-1|NA
CASSLMPSGINEQFF
TGCGCCAGCAGCCTAATGCCCTCTGGGATCAATGAGCAGTTCTTC
>TRBV5-1|NA|TRBJ2-5|NA
CASSLAERPQETQYF
TGCGCCAGCAGCTTGGCTGAAAGACCCCAAGAGACCCAGTACTTC
>TRBV7-2|NA|TRBJ1-5|NA
CASSLVGPGNQPQHF
TGTGCCAGCAGCTTAGTGGGTCCAGGCAATCAGCCCCAGCATTTT
>TRBV18|TRBD2|TRBJ2-1|NA
CASSPPSGRSYNEQFF
TGTGCCAGCTCACCACCAAGCGGGAGGTCTTACAATGAGCAGTTCTTC
>TRBV13|TRBD2|TRBJ2-6|NA
CASSFRRDYPSNVLTF
TGTGCCAGCAGCTTCCGGCGGGACTATCCCTCGAACGTCCTGACTTTC
>TRBV7-2|NA|TRBJ2-2|NA
CASSLQGRGAGELFF
TGTGCCAGCAGCCTCCAAGGCCGTGGGGCCGGGGAGCTGTTTTTT
>TRBV28|NA|TRBJ2-1|NA
CASSSGEGDYNEQFF
TGTGCCAGCAGTTCGGGAGAGGGGGATTACAATGAGCAGTTCTTC
>TRBV11-3|NA|TRBJ2-1|NA
CASSLAGRDLYNEQFF
TGTGCCAGCAGCTTAGCTGGCAGGGACCTCTACAATGAGCAGTTCTTC
>TRBV9|NA|TRBJ2-3|NA
CASSVVQWADTQYF
TGTGCCAGCAGCGTAGTTCAGTGGGCAGATACGCAGTATTTT
>TRBV28|NA|TRBJ2-2|NA
CASSLWGRGELFF
TGTGCCAGCAGTTTATGGGGGCGCGGGGAGCTGTTTTTT
>TRBV7-2|NA|TRBJ2-1|NA
CASSSDNSYNEQFF
TGTGCCAGCAGCTCCGACAACTCCTACAATGAGCAGTTCTTC
>TRBV18|TRBD1|TRBJ1-2|NA
CASSPQEGAGYGYTF
TGTGCCAGCTCACCACAGGAGGGGGCCGGCTATGGCTACACCTTC
>TRBV5-1|NA|TRBJ1-3|NA
CASSQQGPGNTIYF
TGCGCCAGCAGCCAACAGGGTCCTGGAAACACCATATATTTT
>TRBV15|NA|TRBJ2-7|once
CATSRNIYEQYF
TGTGCCACCAGCAGAAATATCTACGAGCAGTACTTC
>TRBV5-4|TRBD1|TRBJ2-3|NA
CASSLNGQGADTQYF
TGTGCCAGCAGCTTGAATGGACAGGGGGCAGATACGCAGTATTTT
>TRBV7-9|NA|TRBJ1-1|NA
CASSWGDGTEAFF
TGTGCCAGCAGCTGGGGGGATGGTACTGAAGCTTTCTTT
>TRBV28|TRBD2|TRBJ2-1|NA
CASSLWTSGSNEQFF
TGTGCCAGCAGTTTGTGGACTAGCGGGAGTAATGAGCAGTTCTTC
>TRBV20-1|NA|TRBJ2-7|NA
CSARDLRGQYF
TGCAGTGCTAGGGACCTAAGGGGGCAGTACTTC
>TRBV7-2|NA|TRBJ2-2|NA
CATGLGYGNTGELFF
TGTGCCACAGGACTTGGATATGGGAACACCGGGGAGCTGTTTTTT
>TRBV7-9|NA|TRBJ2-7|NA
CASSLAGGTPYEQYF
TGTGCCAGCAGCTTAGCCGGTGGGACCCCCTACGAGCAGTACTTC
>TRBV28|NA|TRBJ2-5|NA
CASMGRVGMWTQYF
TGTGCCAGCATGGGCAGGGTGGGAATGTGGACCCAGTACTTC
>TRBV27|NA|TRBJ2-7|NA
CASRRGPYEQYF
TGTGCCAGCAGACGCGGTCCCTACGAGCAGTACTTC
>TRBV7-9|NA|TRBJ1-4|NA
CASSLALGGRDEKLFF
TGTGCCAGCAGCTTGGCCCTAGGGGGGCGCGATGAAAAACTGTTTTTT
>TRBV2|NA|TRBJ1-5|NA
CASSDRVNQPQHF
TGTGCCAGCAGTGACAGGGTTAATCAGCCCCAGCATTTT
>TRBV5-8|NA|TRBJ2-7|NA
CASSLGFEQYF
TGTGCCAGCAGCTTGGGGTTCGAGCAGTACTTC
>TRBV5-1|NA|TRBJ1-3|NA
CASSLGHRSSGNTIYF
TGCGCCAGCAGCTTGGGTCACAGATCCTCTGGAAACACCATATATTTT
>TRBV7-9|TRBD1|TRBJ2-7|once
CASSPRGSYEQYF
TGTGCCAGCAGCCCCAGGGGGTCCTACGAGCAGTACTTC
>TRBV25-1|NA|TRBJ2-1|NA
CASSESALSFNEQFF
TGTGCCAGCAGTGAATCAGCGTTATCGTTCAATGAGCAGTTCTTC
>TRBV7-2|NA|TRBJ2-7|NA
CASSERLTSRYEQYF
TGTGCCAGCAGCGAACGACTCACTAGTAGATACGAGCAGTACTTC